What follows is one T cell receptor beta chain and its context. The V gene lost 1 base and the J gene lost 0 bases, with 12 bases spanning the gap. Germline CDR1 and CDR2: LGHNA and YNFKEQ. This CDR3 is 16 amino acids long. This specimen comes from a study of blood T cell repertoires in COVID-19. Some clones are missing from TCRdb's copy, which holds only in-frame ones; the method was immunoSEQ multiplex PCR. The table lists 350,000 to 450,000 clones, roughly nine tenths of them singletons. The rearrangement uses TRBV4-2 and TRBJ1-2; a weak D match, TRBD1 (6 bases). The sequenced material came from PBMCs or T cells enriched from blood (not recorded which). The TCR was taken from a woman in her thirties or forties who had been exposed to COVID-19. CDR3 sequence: CASSQGGQQTNYGYTF. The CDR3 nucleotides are TGTGCCAGCAGCCAAGGGGGACAACAAACTAACTATGGCTACACCTTC.